This T cell receptor beta chain was identified in a study of T cell clonality in common variable immunodeficiency. Generated by immunoSEQ multiplex PCR, the TCRdb table keeps only in-frame clones and is missing some. This repertoire holds more than 20,000 clones, and none appear only once. This clone was found many times. Antigen: not known. Coverage ceases 3 residues before the CDR3 finishes, and the germline J gene fills in the end. Study-level points and caveats: In common variable immunodeficiency, TCR beta chains reportedly carried fewer deletions and N-nucleotide insertions.

The ends lost 1 base at V and 8 bases at J; junction bases unmatched: 2. CDR1 and CDR2 from the germline V gene are LNHDA and SQIVND (reference sequence). The CDR3 has 13 amino acids. Aged about 9 to 64 years, CVID subjects averaged about 40 years old. CVID subjects had received replacement immunoglobulin for at least one year. The TCR originated in a human donor with common variable immunodeficiency. The chain links TRBV19 to TRBJ2-1, with 7 bases fitting TRBD1. The sample comprised peripheral blood mononuclear cells. The chain's CDR3 is CASSIVGGDEQFF. The CDR3 bases that were read are TGTGCCAGTAGTATAGTAGGGGGCGATGAG. The variable domain in full, completed from reference TRBV19 and TRBJ2-1, reads DGGITQSPKYLFRKEGQNVTLSCEQNLNHDAMYWYRQDPGQGLRLIYYSQIVNDFQKGDIAEGYSVSREKKESFPLTVTSAQKNPTAFYLCASSIVGGDEQFFGPGTRLTVL.